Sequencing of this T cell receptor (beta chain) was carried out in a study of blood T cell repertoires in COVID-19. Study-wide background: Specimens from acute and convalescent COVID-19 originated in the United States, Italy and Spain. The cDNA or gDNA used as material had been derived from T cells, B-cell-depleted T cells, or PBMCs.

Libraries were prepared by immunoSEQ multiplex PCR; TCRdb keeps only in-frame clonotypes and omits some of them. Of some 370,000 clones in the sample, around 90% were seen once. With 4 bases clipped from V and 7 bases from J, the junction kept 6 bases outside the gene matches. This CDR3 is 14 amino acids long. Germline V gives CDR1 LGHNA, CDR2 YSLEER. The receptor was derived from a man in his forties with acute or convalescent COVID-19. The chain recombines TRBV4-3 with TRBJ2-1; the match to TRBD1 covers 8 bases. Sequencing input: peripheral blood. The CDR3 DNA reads TGCGCCAGCAGCCCGGACAGGGTTTTAAATGAGCAGTTCTTC. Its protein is CASSPDRVLNEQFF.